The entry below gives a single T cell receptor (beta chain) sequence along with its context. The data were taken from a study of T-cell reconstitution after alpha-beta-depleted transplantation in children. Preparation of the TCRbeta library used unique molecular identifiers. From the PCR reads, TCRdb called clonotypes with MiXCR, one entry per CDR3 protein. Of 440,000 or so distinct CDR3 sequences in the sample, about 11% were seen once. The V end lost 1 base, the J end lost 8 bases, and 9 bases lay between the germline ends. This CDR3 is 14 amino acids long. The germline gives CDR1 SGHVS, CDR2 FNYEAQ.

The sequenced sample was PBMCs from the stem cell graft donor, obtained from the stem cell graft. This chain uses TRBV7-6 with TRBJ1-6; D not certain. This receptor was taken from a human donor who donated a stem cell graft to a child with acute myeloid leukemia. The CDR3 spells CASSLEVKDSPLHF. CDR3 nucleotides: TGTGCCAGCAGCTTAGAGGTTAAGGATTCACCCCTCCACTTT.